This T cell receptor (beta chain) was recovered during a study of T cells after yellow fever vaccination. Germline V gene data show CDR1 as SGHRS and CDR2 as YFSETQ. The CDR3 runs to 16 residues. V lost 2 bases and J lost 2, with 14 bases in between. TCRdb re-called the 5' RACE reads through MiXCR, storing one row per CDR3 protein. This sample carries 450,000 to 550,000 distinct CDR3 sequences, 21% of them seen once, and the ten largest clones take about 16%. The sequence derives from a man younger than 35 who received the YFV17D yellow fever vaccine. The input for sequencing was PBMCs, taken about 20 days after the first yellow fever vaccination. The rearrangement uses TRBV5-1 and TRBJ1-3, with a possible D match to TRBD1 (5 bases). The CDR3 sequence: CASSFGGDWAGNTIYF. CDR3 DNA: TGCGCCAGCAGCTTTGGGGGAGACTGGGCTGGAAACACCATATATTTT.